The 2 T cell receptor beta chains listed next were all sequenced from one sample in a study of T cells after yellow fever vaccination. TCRdb passed the 5' RACE reads through MiXCR, listing each CDR3 protein once. The sample carries fewer than 500,000 distinct CDR3 sequences, about 19% recorded once. Sequencing was performed on PBMCs, taken before the yellow fever booster vaccination. Every receptor here comes from a man aged 18 to 30 who received the YFV17D yellow fever vaccine.

The chain links TRBV6-4 to TRBJ1-4; no firm D call. Deletions cut 9 bases from V and 8 bases from J, with 22 bases between. The CDR3 extends over 15 amino acids. Germline V gene lookup returns CDR1 MRHNA and CDR2 SNTAGT. This CDR3 reads CARPRADGGREKLFF. The CDR3, as DNA: TGTGCCAGACCAAGGGCAGACGGAGGCCGAGAAAAACTGTTTTTT.

This chain connects TRBV20-1 to TRBJ2-5, with D tentatively TRBD2 (6 bases). CDR1 DFQATT and CDR2 SNEGSKA come from the germline V gene (reference sequence). The CDR3 contains 15 residues. With 2 bases removed from V and 4 bases from J, the gap between germline ends came to 17 bases. The CDR3 sequence is CSARSPAGSGETQYF. In DNA form, the CDR3 reads TGCAGTGCTAGATCACCCGCCGGGAGCGGAGAGACCCAGTACTTC.